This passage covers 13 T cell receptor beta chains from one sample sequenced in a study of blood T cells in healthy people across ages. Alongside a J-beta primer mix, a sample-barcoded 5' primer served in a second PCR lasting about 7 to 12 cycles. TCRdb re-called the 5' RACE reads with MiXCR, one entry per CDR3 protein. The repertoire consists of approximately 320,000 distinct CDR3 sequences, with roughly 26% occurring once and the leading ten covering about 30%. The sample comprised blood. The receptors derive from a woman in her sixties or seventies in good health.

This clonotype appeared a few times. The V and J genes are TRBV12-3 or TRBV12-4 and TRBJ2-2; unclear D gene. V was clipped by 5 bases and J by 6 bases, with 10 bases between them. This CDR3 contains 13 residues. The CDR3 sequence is CASSRRGAGELFF. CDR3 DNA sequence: TGTGCCAGCAGTCGGCGTGGGGCCGGGGAGCTGTTTTTT.

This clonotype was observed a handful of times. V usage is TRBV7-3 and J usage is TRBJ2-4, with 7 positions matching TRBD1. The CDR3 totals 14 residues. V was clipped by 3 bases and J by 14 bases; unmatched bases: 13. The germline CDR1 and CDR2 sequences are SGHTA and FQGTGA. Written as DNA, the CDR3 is TGTGCCAGCAGCTTCTCAAACCGGGACAGTAAGAAGTACTTC. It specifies CASSFSNRDSKKYF.

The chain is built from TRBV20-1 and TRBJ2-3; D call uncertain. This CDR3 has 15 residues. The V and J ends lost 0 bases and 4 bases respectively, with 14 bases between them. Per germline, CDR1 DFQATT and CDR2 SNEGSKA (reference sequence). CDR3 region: CSARDRMRGSDTQYF. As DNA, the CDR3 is TGCAGTGCTAGAGATAGGATGAGAGGATCAGATACGCAGTATTTT.

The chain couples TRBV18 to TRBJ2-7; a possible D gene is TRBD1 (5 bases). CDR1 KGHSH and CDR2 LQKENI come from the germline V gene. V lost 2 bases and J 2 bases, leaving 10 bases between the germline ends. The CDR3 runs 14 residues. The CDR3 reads CASSPGLGPYEQYF. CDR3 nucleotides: TGTGCCAGCTCACCAGGGTTGGGGCCCTACGAGCAGTACTTC.

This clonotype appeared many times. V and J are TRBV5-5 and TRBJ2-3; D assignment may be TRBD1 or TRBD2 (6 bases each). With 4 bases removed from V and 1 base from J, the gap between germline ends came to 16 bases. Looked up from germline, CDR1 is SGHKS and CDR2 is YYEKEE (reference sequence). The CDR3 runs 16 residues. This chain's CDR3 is CASSGRTVRGTDTQYF. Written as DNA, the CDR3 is TGTGCCAGCAGCGGGAGGACAGTTCGGGGCACAGATACGCAGTATTTT.

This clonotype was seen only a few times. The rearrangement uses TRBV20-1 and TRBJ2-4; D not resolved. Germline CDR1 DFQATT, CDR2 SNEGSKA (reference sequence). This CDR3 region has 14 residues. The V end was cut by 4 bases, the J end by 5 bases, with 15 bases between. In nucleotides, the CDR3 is TGCAGTGCTATTGTCTCAGGTCACGAAAACATTCAGTACTTC. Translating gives CSAIVSGHENIQYF.

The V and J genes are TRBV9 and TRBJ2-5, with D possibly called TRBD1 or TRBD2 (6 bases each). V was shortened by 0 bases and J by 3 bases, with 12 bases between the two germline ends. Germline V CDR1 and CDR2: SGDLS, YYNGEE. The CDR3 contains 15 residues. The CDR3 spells CASSVAGGYEETQYF. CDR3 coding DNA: TGTGCCAGCAGCGTAGCCGGGGGCTACGAAGAGACCCAGTACTTC.

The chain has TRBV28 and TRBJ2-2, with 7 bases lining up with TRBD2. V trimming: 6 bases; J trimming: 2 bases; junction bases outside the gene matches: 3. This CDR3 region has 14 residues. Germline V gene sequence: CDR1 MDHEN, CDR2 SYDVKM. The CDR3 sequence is CASRPGLNTGELFF. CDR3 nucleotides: TGTGCCAGCAGGCCGGGACTAAACACCGGGGAGCTGTTTTTT.

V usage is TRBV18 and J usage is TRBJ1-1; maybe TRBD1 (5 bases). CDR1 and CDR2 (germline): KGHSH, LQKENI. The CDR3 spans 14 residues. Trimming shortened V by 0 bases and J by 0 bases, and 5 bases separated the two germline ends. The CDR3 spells CASSPPTVNTEAFF. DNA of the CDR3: TGTGCCAGCTCACCACCGACAGTGAACACTGAAGCTTTCTTT. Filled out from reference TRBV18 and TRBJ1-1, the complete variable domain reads NAGVMQNPRHLVRRRGQEARLRCSPMKGHSHVYWYRQLPEEGLKFMVYLQKENIIDESGMPKERFSAEFPKEGPSILRIQQVVRGDSAAYFCASSPPTVNTEAFFGQGTRLTVV.

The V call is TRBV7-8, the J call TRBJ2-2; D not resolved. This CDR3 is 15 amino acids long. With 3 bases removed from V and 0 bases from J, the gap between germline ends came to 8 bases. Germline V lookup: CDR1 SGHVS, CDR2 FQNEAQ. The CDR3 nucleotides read TGTGCCAGCAGCTTTTGGCCCGCGAACACCGGGGAGCTGTTTTTT. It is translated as CASSFWPANTGELFF.

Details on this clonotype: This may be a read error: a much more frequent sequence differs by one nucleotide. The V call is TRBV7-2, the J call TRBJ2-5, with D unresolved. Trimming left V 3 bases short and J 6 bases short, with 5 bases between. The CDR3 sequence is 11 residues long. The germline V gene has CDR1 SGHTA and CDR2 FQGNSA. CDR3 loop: CASSFEQTQYF. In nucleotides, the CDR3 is TGTGCCAGCAGCTTTGAGCAGACCCAGTACTTC.

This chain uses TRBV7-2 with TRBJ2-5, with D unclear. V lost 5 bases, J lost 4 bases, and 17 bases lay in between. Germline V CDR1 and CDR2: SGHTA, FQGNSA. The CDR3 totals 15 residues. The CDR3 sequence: CASSPLLEGPETQYF. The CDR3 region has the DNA TGTGCCAGCAGCCCGCTACTGGAAGGGCCAGAGACCCAGTACTTC.

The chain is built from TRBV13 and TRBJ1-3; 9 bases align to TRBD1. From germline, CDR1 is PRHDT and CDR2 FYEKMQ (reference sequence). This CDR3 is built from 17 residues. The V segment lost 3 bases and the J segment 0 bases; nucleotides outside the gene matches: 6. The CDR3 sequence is CASSLGQGGISGNTIYF. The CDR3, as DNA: TGTGCCAGCAGCTTGGGACAGGGTGGGATCTCTGGAAACACCATATATTTT.